This note documents a single T cell receptor beta chain sequence. The data were taken from a study of OX40 agonist ivuxolimab in advanced cancers. Assay: immunoSEQ multiplex PCR; the TCRdb copy retains only in-frame clones and omits some. The data show 55,000 to 85,000 clones, 86% seen once. V gave up 6 bases and J gave up 2 bases, with 14 bases separating them. The CDR3 contains 15 residues. Germline V gives CDR1 MDHEN, CDR2 SYDVKM. The sample was CD4+ or CD8+ T cells sorted from blood, taken in a trial of the OX40 agonist ivuxolimab. The TCR sequence derives from an adult with an advanced solid tumor such as melanoma, head and neck, liver or kidney cancer. The chain has TRBV28 and TRBJ1-5, with D possibly TRBD1 on 6 matching bases. CDR3 in amino acids: CASSRDNRGNQPQHF. The CDR3 coding sequence is TGTGCCAGCAGCCGTGATAACAGGGGCAATCAGCCCCAGCATTTT.